This TCR beta chain was observed in a study of blood T cells in healthy people across ages. A sample-barcoded 5' primer and a J-beta primer mix were used in a second PCR of roughly 7 to 12 cycles. MiXCR, applied by TCRdb to the 5' RACE reads, yields one record per CDR3 protein. The sample has 630,000 or so distinct CDR3 sequences; less than 40% are singletons. Germline CDR1 reads SGHDT; CDR2 reads YYEEEE. The CDR3 covers 12 residues. Trimming took off 2 bases at V and 8 bases at J, with 10 bases between the two ends. This clonotype was counted many times. The sample was blood. The chain couples TRBV5-6 to TRBJ1-2; unclear D gene. This receptor was obtained from a woman over 75 in good health. The DNA for the CDR3 is TGTGCCAGCAGCTTCACAGCCAAAGGCTACACCTTC. Its translation is CASSFTAKGYTF.